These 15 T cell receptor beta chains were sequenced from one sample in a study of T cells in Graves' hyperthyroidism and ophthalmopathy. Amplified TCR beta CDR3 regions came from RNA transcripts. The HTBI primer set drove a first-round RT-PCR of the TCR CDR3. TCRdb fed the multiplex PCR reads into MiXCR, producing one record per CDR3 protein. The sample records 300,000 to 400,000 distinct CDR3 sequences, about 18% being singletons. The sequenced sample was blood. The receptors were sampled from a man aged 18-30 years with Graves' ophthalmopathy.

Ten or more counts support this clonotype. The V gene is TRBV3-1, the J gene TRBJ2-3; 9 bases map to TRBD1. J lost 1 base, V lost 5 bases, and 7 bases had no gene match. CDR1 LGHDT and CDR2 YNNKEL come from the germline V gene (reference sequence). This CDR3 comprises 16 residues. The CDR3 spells CASSYHRDRGTDTQYF. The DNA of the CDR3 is TGTGCCAGCAGCTACCACCGGGACAGGGGCACAGATACGCAGTATTTT.

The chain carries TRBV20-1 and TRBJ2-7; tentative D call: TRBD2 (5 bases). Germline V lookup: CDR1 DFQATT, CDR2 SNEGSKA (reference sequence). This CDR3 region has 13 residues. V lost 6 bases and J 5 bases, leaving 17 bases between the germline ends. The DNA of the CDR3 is TGCAGTGCACCGGGGAACCAGGAGGACGAGCAGTACTTC. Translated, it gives CSAPGNQEDEQYF.

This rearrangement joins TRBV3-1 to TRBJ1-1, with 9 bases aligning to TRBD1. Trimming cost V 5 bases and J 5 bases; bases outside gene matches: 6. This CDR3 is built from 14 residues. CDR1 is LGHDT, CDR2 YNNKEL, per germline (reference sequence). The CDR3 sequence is CASSYGTGWTEAFF. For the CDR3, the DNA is TGTGCCAGCAGCTACGGGACAGGGTGGACTGAAGCTTTCTTT.

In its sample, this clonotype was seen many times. The CDR3 DNA reads TGTGCCAGCAGTCACCAGGGGCCAGATACGCAGTATTTT. Translated: CASSHQGPDTQYF. The chain carries TRBV7-6 and TRBJ2-3; possibly TRBD1 for D (6 bases). Germline values: CDR1 SGHVS, CDR2 FNYEAQ. This CDR3 region has 13 residues. The ends were cut back, 6 bases at V and 4 bases at J, with 11 bases in the middle.

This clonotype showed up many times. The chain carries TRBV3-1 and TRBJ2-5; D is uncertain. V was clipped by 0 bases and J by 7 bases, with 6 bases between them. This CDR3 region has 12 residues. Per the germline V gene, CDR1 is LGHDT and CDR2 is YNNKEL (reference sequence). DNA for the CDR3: TGTGCCAGCAGCCAAGATCAGGTGACCCAGTACTTC. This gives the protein CASSQDQVTQYF.

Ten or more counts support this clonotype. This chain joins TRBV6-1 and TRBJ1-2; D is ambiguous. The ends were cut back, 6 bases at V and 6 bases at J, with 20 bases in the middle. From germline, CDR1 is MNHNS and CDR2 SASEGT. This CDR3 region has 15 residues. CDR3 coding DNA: TGTGCCAGCAGAACCAGAGGGATCTCAGGAGATGGCTACACCTTC. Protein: CASRTRGISGDGYTF.

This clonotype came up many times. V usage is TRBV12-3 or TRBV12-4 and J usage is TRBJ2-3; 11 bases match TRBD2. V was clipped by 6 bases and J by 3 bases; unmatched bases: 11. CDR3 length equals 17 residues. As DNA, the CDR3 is TGTGCCAGCAGCTCCCCCCTAGCGGGGGGTGGGACAGATACGCAGTATTTT. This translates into CASSSPLAGGGTDTQYF.

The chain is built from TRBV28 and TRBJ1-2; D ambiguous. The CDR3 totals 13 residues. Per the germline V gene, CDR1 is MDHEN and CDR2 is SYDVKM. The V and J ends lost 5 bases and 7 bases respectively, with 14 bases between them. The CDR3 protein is CASSRPGRGGYTF. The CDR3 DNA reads TGTGCCAGCAGTCGCCCCGGGCGGGGTGGCTACACCTTC.

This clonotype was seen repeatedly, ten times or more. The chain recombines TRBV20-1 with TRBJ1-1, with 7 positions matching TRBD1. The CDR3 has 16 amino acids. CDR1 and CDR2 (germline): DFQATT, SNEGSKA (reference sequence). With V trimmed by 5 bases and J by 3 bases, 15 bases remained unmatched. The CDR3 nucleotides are TGCAGTGCTCCCCCACTCCTAGACAGGGATCACACTGAAGCTTTCTTT. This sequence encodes CSAPPLLDRDHTEAFF.

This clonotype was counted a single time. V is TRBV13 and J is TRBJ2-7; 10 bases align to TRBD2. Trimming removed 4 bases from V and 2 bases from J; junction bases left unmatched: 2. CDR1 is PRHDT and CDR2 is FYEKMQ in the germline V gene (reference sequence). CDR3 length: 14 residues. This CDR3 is CASSSGTSAYEQYF. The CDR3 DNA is TGTGCCAGCAGCTCCGGGACTAGCGCCTACGAGCAGTACTTC.

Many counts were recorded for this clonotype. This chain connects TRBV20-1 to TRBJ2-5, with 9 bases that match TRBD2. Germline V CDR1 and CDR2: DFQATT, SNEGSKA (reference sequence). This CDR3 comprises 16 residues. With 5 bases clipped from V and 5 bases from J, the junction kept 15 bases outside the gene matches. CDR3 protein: CSAGSAGGPKWETQYF. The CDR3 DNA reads TGCAGTGCTGGCTCTGCGGGGGGGCCTAAATGGGAGACCCAGTACTTC.

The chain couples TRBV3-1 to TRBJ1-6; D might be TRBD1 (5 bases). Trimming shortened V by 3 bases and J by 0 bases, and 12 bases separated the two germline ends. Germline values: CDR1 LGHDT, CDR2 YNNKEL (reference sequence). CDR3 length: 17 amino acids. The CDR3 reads CASSQASGRSYNSPLHF. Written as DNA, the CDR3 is TGTGCCAGCAGCCAGGCTTCAGGGCGCTCCTATAATTCACCCCTCCACTTT.

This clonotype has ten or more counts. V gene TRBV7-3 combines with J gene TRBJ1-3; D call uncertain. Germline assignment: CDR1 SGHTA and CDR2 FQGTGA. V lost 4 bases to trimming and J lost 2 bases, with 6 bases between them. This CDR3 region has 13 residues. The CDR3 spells CASSSSTGNTIYF. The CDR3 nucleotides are TGTGCCAGCAGCTCTTCGACTGGAAACACCATATATTTT.

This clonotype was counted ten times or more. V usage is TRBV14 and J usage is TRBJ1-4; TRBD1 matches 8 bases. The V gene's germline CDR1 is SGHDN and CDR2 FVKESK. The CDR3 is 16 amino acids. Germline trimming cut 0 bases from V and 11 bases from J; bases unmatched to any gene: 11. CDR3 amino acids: CASSQDGSGGRRKLFF. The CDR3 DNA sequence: TGTGCCAGCAGCCAAGACGGATCAGGGGGCAGACGGAAACTGTTTTTT.

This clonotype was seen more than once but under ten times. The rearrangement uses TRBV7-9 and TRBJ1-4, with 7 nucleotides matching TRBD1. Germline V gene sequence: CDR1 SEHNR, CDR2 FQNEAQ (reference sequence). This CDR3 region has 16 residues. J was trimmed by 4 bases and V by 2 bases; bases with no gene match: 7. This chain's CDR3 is CASSLYPGQLNEKLFF. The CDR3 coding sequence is TGTGCCAGCAGCTTATATCCGGGACAGCTTAATGAAAAACTGTTTTTT.